This TCR beta chain was profiled in a study of cytomegalovirus exposure and HLA in healthy donors. Regarding the study as a whole: TCR beta V- and J-gene trimming, according to a later analysis, was linked to a missense DCLRE1C variant. The authors enumerated under 200 TCR beta chains as linked to cytomegalovirus.

In germline, CDR1 is SGHRS, CDR2 YFSETQ. Trimming cost V 7 bases and J 2 bases; bases outside gene matches: 5. This CDR3 has 13 residues. In the case of this clone: What it binds is not known.

Researchers ran the PCR with 60 Vbeta and 13 Jbeta primers. Method: immunoSEQ multiplex PCR; TCRdb's copy keeps in-frame clones and lacks some. In the table there are about 140,000 clones, about 74% of which are singletons. The origin of this receptor is a woman between 40 and 55 years old in good health and CMV-seronegative. The sample taken for sequencing was PBMCs. The rearrangement links TRBV5-1 to TRBJ1-2, with 7 bases that match TRBD1. The CDR3 bases are TGCGCCAGCTCCTGGGGACAGAACTATGGCTACACCTTC. Protein sequence: CASSWGQNYGYTF.